The 20 T cell receptor beta chains below come from one sample, sequenced in a study of identical twins. MiXCR, applied by TCRdb to the 5' RACE reads, yields one record per CDR3 protein. The table includes around 290,000 distinct CDR3 sequences, over 8.5% detected once. Another study also made use of these data, one on yellow fever vaccine responses in identical twins.

The sequencing input was CD8+ T cells sorted from blood. All receptors come from a woman aged 18 to 35 in good health.

J is TRBJ2-7 and V is TRBV20-1; 8 bases align to TRBD1. Per germline, CDR1 DFQATT and CDR2 SNEGSKA (reference sequence). With 6 bases clipped from V and 1 base from J, the junction kept 8 bases outside the gene matches. This CDR3 has 14 residues. CDR3 bases: TGCAGTGCCTTAACCGGGACAGGTTCCTACGAGCAGTACTTC. Its translation is CSALTGTGSYEQYF.

The V and J genes are TRBV12-3 or TRBV12-4 and TRBJ2-7; the match to TRBD1 covers 9 bases. CDR3 size: 15 residues. The J segment lost 3 bases and the V segment lost 5 bases, leaving 8 bases of the junction unmatched. CDR3 loop: CASSTGTGSFYEQYF. The CDR3 coding sequence is TGTGCCAGCAGTACCGGGACAGGGTCGTTCTACGAGCAGTACTTC.

Ten or more counts support this clonotype. The chain employs TRBV24-1 and TRBJ2-7; 8 positions agree with TRBD1. Germline lookup yields CDR1 KGHDR and CDR2 SFDVKD. Trimming at V came to 9 bases and at J to 7 bases, leaving 7 bases not matched to a gene. The CDR3 consists of 12 residues. In nucleotides, the CDR3 is TGTGCCACCTCCTGGACAGGGCAGGAGCAGTACTTC. This translates into CATSWTGQEQYF.

This clonotype showed up many times. The CDR3 DNA follows: TGTGCCAGCAGCCCCCAGTACTGGGGGGCCTACGAGCAGTACTTC. Its protein product is CASSPQYWGAYEQYF. The chain carries TRBV3-1 and TRBJ2-7; perhaps TRBD2 as D (6 bases). Germline V lookup: CDR1 LGHDT, CDR2 YNNKEL (reference sequence). V was shortened by 4 bases and J by 2 bases, with 15 bases between the two germline ends. CDR3 length: 15 amino acids.

CDR3 amino acids: CASSPGQGVSDTQYF. The CDR3 nucleotides are TGTGCCAGCAGCCCTGGACAGGGAGTCTCAGATACGCAGTATTTT. The V call is TRBV7-3, the J call TRBJ2-3; 8 positions agree with TRBD1. CDR1 and CDR2 from the germline V gene are SGHTA and FQGTGA. This CDR3 has 15 amino acids. After removal of 5 bases from V and 4 bases from J, the junction contained 8 bases not matched to a gene. The whole variable domain, filled in from reference TRBV7-3 and TRBJ2-3, reads GAGVSQTPSNKVTEKGKYVELRCDPISGHTALYWYRQSLGQGPEFLIYFQGTGAADDSGLPNDRFFAVRPEGSVSTLKIQRTERGDSAVYLCASSPGQGVSDTQYFGPGTRLTVL.

The rearrangement links TRBV11-2 to TRBJ2-1, with TRBD2 matching over 10 bases. The germline V gene has CDR1 SGHAT and CDR2 FQNNGV. Trimming cost V 1 base and J 15 bases; bases outside gene matches: 18. The CDR3 extends over 17 amino acids. The CDR3 coding sequence is TGTGCCAGCAGCTTAGGTCCTAGCGGGAGCTACCAGTCGTGGCTGTTCTTC. Protein product: CASSLGPSGSYQSWLFF.

This clonotype was detected ten times or more. The chain joins TRBV9 to TRBJ2-3, with TRBD2 matching 8 bases. This CDR3 is 17 amino acids long. Trimming at V came to 2 bases and at J to 0 bases, leaving 8 bases not matched to a gene. Germline assignment: CDR1 SGDLS and CDR2 YYNGEE. The CDR3 loop reads CASSVDGGGISTDTQYF. The CDR3 coding sequence is TGTGCCAGCAGCGTTGACGGCGGGGGGATTAGCACAGATACGCAGTATTTT.

The count of this clonotype is one. One junction end does not reproduce the germline sequence, and a read error may be involved. This rearrangement joins TRBV28 to TRBJ2-3, with TRBD2 matching over 13 bases. Germline values: CDR1 MDHEN, CDR2 SYDVKM. CDR3 size: 20 residues. This CDR3 is CASSGGLAGAKISNTGTQYF. In DNA form, the CDR3 reads TGTGCCAGCAGTGGAGGACTAGCGGGAGCTAAAATAAGTAACACAGGTACGCAGTATTTT. The whole variable domain, filled in from reference TRBV28 and TRBJ2-3, reads DVKVTQSSRYLVKRTGEKVFLECVQDMDHENMFWYRQDPGLGLRLIYFSYDVKMKEKGDIPEGYSVSREKKERFSLILESASTNQTSMYLCASSGGLAGAKISNTGTQYFGPGTRLTVL.

The sample holds a few counts of this clonotype. The J gene is TRBJ2-3, the V gene TRBV11-3, with a tentative D call TRBD2 (6 bases). The V gene lost 2 bases and the J gene lost 0 bases, with 9 bases spanning the gap. CDR3 length: 15 amino acids. Looked up from germline, CDR1 is SGHNT and CDR2 is YENEEA. CDR3 loop: CASSLSSASTDTQYF. In nucleotides, the CDR3 is TGTGCCAGCAGCTTATCTAGCGCTAGCACAGATACGCAGTATTTT.

The chain carries TRBV20-1 and TRBJ1-2; D uncertain. Between the trimmed V and J ends, which lost 0 bases and 7 bases, there was a span of 24 bases. CDR3 length: 17 residues. Per the germline V gene, CDR1 is DFQATT and CDR2 is SNEGSKA (reference sequence). This chain's CDR3 is CSARDNHGSFYSVGYTF. In DNA, the CDR3 is TGCAGTGCTAGAGATAACCATGGCAGCTTTTATTCTGTTGGCTACACCTTC.

CDR3 sequence reads: CASSLVASRVYEQYF. CDR3 coding DNA: TGTGCCAGCAGCCTAGTAGCCTCCAGGGTCTACGAGCAGTACTTC. V usage is TRBV28 and J usage is TRBJ2-7; TRBD1 might be the D (5 bases). Trimming removed 6 bases from V and 3 bases from J, with 18 bases in between. This CDR3 is built from 15 residues. Germline CDR1 is MDHEN and CDR2 is SYDVKM.

The V call is TRBV4-1, the J call TRBJ2-7; TRBD1 matches 10 bases. The CDR3 has 15 residues. CDR1 MGHRA and CDR2 YSYEKL come from the germline V gene. Germline trimming cut 4 bases from V and 7 bases from J; bases unmatched to any gene: 10. The CDR3 nucleotides read TGCGCCAGCAGCCTATCCGGGACAGGGGCTAAGGAGCAGTACTTC. It encodes CASSLSGTGAKEQYF.

This clonotype was observed a few times. The chain combines TRBV10-3 with TRBJ2-2; D possibly matches TRBD1 or TRBD2 (6 bases each). Trimming pared 10 bases from V and 8 bases from J, leaving 17 bases between. The CDR3 sequence is 13 residues long. Germline CDR1 reads ENHRY; CDR2 reads SYGVKD. The CDR3 protein is CATGSAGTGELFF. The CDR3 DNA reads as TGTGCCACCGGGTCGGCGGGGACAGGGGAGCTGTTTTTT.

The chain carries TRBV20-1 and TRBJ2-5, with TRBD1 matching over 7 bases. J gave up 4 bases and V 5 bases, and 10 bases lay outside the gene matches. From germline, CDR1 is DFQATT and CDR2 SNEGSKA (reference sequence). This CDR3 has 14 amino acids. CDR3: CSAYRDSGGETQYF. For the CDR3, the DNA is TGCAGTGCTTACCGGGATTCAGGGGGAGAGACCCAGTACTTC.

This clonotype was detected only a few times. This sequence joins TRBV2 and TRBJ2-5; no reliable D call. The CDR3 sequence is 13 residues long. The ends were cut back, 2 bases at V and 0 bases at J, with 4 bases in the middle. The germline gives CDR1 SNHLY, CDR2 FYNNEI. CDR3 residues: CASSELNQETQYF. Written as DNA, the CDR3 is TGTGCCAGCAGTGAACTCAACCAAGAGACCCAGTACTTC.

V is TRBV24-1 and J is TRBJ2-3, with D hard to call. Trimming cost V 0 bases and J 4 bases, with 13 bases left between them. This CDR3 is built from 16 residues. Germline V gene lookup returns CDR1 KGHDR and CDR2 SFDVKD. The CDR3 region has the DNA TGTGCCACCAGTGATTTGAATACCGAAGAGGCAGATACGCAGTATTTT. Its protein is CATSDLNTEEADTQYF.

This clonotype appeared many times. The gene calls are TRBV6-5 and TRBJ1-1, with unresolved D. The CDR3 length is 13 residues. Trimming cost V 2 bases and J 4 bases, with 8 bases left between them. The germline V gene encodes CDR1 MNHEY and CDR2 SVGAGI. CDR3 loop: CASSYGEGTEAFF. The CDR3 DNA follows: TGTGCCAGCAGTTACGGGGAAGGCACTGAAGCTTTCTTT.

The rearrangement links TRBV6-2 or TRBV6-3 to TRBJ2-7; a possible D gene is TRBD1 (5 bases). Germline CDR1 and CDR2: MNHEY and SVGEGT. There are 14 residues in the CDR3. The V end was cut by 1 base, the J end by 3 bases, with 10 bases between. As DNA, the CDR3 is TGTGCCAGCAGTTACTTGCCAGGGCTCTACGAGCAGTACTTC. Encoded protein: CASSYLPGLYEQYF.

This clonotype was observed a few times. V gene TRBV29-1 combines with J gene TRBJ2-1, with D possibly matching TRBD2 (5 bases). CDR1 and CDR2 from the germline V gene are SQVTM and ANQGSEA. CDR3 length: 11 residues. The CDR3 coding sequence is TGCAGTGGGAGAAACTACAATGAGCAGTTCTTC. Amino acid sequence: CSGRNYNEQFF.

This clonotype was detected only a few times. The V and J genes are TRBV4-1 and TRBJ2-7; D is unresolved. Germline CDR1 is MGHRA and CDR2 is YSYEKL. The CDR3 has 15 residues. Trimming cost V 0 bases and J 4 bases, with 13 bases left between them. This CDR3 reads CASSQDASRVYEQYF. The DNA for the CDR3 is TGCGCCAGCAGCCAAGATGCGAGTCGGGTTTACGAGCAGTACTTC.